The 14 T cell receptor beta chains in this list originate from one sample, sequenced in a study of cytomegalovirus exposure and HLA in healthy donors. Both 60 Vbeta primers and 13 Jbeta primers went into the PCR. Profiled with immunoSEQ multiplex PCR; TCRdb holds only in-frame clones, not every one. This sample has fewer than 140,000 clones, with 60% to 80% found just once. The specimen sequenced was PBMCs. The receptors shown here come from a man aged 35 to 55 in good health and CMV-seronegative.

CDR3 nucleotide sequence: TGTGCCAGCAGTTCCAGGGGGCAAGCCAAAAACATTCAGTACTTC. Amino acid sequence: CASSSRGQAKNIQYF. V is TRBV6-5 and J is TRBJ2-4; 8 positions agree with TRBD1. Per germline, CDR1 MNHEY and CDR2 SVGAGI. The V segment lost 4 bases and the J segment 0 bases; nucleotides outside the gene matches: 2. CDR3 length: 15 residues.

The chain joins TRBV2 to TRBJ1-5, with a tentative D call TRBD1 (5 bases). This CDR3 region has 13 residues. V was cut by 7 bases and J by 9 bases, with 16 bases left in between. CDR1 and CDR2 (germline): SNHLY, FYNNEI. The chain's CDR3 is CASMTATVGPQHF. The CDR3 nucleotides are TGTGCCAGCATGACAGCAACTGTAGGGCCCCAGCATTTT.

The rearrangement links TRBV4-2 to TRBJ2-3; 10 nucleotides line up with TRBD2. The junction had 15 bases not matched to a gene; V was cut back by 3 bases and J by 0 bases. The V gene's germline CDR1 is LGHNA and CDR2 YNFKEQ. This CDR3 region has 20 residues. In DNA, the CDR3 is TGTGCCAGCAGCCATACGATCAGCGGGGGGGGACCCCCTAGCACAGATACGCAGTATTTT. Its translation is CASSHTISGGGPPSTDTQYF.

V and J are TRBV18 and TRBJ1-3; a weak D match, TRBD1 (5 bases). The V end lost 5 bases, the J end lost 3 bases, and 11 bases lay between the germline ends. The germline gives CDR1 KGHSH, CDR2 LQKENI. CDR3 length: 14 residues. The CDR3, as DNA: TGTGCCAGCTCATCTGGGGCTGATGGAAACACCATATATTTT. Protein sequence: CASSSGADGNTIYF.

Remarks on this clone: The same CDR3 arises from other DNA sequences in this sample as well. The gene calls are TRBV7-2 and TRBJ1-4; tentatively, D is TRBD1 (6 bases). Per germline, CDR1 SGHTA and CDR2 FQGNSA. The CDR3 is 16 residues long. Trimming pared 6 bases from V and 7 bases from J, leaving 21 bases between. CDR3 coding DNA: TGTGCCAGCAGTCGAAATCTACAGGGAGGGGGTGAAAAACTGTTTTTT. Its protein is CASSRNLQGGGEKLFF.

This clone has just a few counts. This sequence joins TRBV6-5 and TRBJ1-1, with 7 bases fitting TRBD1. The CDR3 totals 13 residues. V was clipped by 6 bases and J by 7 bases; unmatched bases: 8. Germline CDR1 is MNHEY and CDR2 is SVGAGI. CDR3 amino acids: CASSNGQALEAFF. CDR3 DNA: TGTGCCAGCAGCAACGGACAGGCCCTTGAAGCTTTCTTT.

The rearrangement uses TRBV5-6 and TRBJ2-5, with D possibly matching TRBD2 (5 bases). The CDR3 has 13 residues. Germline V gene sequence: CDR1 SGHDT, CDR2 YYEEEE. V was shortened by 4 bases and J by 7 bases, with 14 bases between the two germline ends. The CDR3 DNA reads TGTGCCAGCAGCGGGGAGTTCGATTTGACCCAGTACTTC. Its translation: CASSGEFDLTQYF.

The chain combines TRBV20-1 with TRBJ2-3; a possible D gene is TRBD2 (6 bases). Germline lookup yields CDR1 DFQATT and CDR2 SNEGSKA (reference sequence). This CDR3 spans 10 amino acids. V dropped 5 bases and J dropped 8 bases, with 8 bases sitting between them. In DNA, the CDR3 is TGCAGTGCTGGGGACTTTACGCAGTATTTT. Translating it yields CSAGDFTQYF.

The chain is built from TRBV7-9 and TRBJ2-7, with 8 bases that match TRBD2. With V trimmed by 5 bases and J by 0 bases, 6 bases remained unmatched. Germline lookup yields CDR1 SEHNR and CDR2 FQNEAQ (reference sequence). This CDR3 contains 15 residues. CDR3 amino acids: CASSPGGTPSYEQYF. The CDR3 DNA is TGTGCCAGCAGCCCGGGGGGGACCCCCTCCTACGAGCAGTACTTC.

The CDR3 reads CASSPGQEGSETQYF. The CDR3 bases are TGTGCCAGCAGCCCAGGACAGGAGGGATCAGAGACCCAGTACTTC. This rearrangement joins TRBV9 to TRBJ2-5; the D gene is possibly TRBD1 (7 bases). The CDR3 runs to 15 residues. Looked up from germline, CDR1 is SGDLS and CDR2 is YYNGEE. Trimming shortened V by 4 bases and J by 4 bases, and 17 bases separated the two germline ends.

This chain links TRBV9 with TRBJ2-3; weak D call: TRBD2 (8 bases). CDR3 size: 17 residues. The V and J ends lost 3 bases and 6 bases respectively, with 23 bases between them. The germline gives CDR1 SGDLS, CDR2 YYNGEE. In DNA, the CDR3 is TGTGCCAGCAGCGAACGGGAGGGGGCCTTTGGGGGGGATACGCAGTATTTT. It encodes CASSEREGAFGGDTQYF.

V and J are TRBV28 and TRBJ2-7; D might be TRBD1 (6 bases). V lost 5 bases and J lost 0, with 14 bases in between. The CDR3 is 15 residues long. Germline assignment: CDR1 MDHEN and CDR2 SYDVKM. The CDR3 DNA reads TGTGCCAGCAGTCTATCCGGACAGCTCTCCTACGAGCAGTACTTC. It specifies CASSLSGQLSYEQYF.

The V gene is TRBV5-5, the J gene TRBJ1-1; a possible D gene is TRBD1 (6 bases). With 1 base removed from V and 6 bases from J, the gap between germline ends came to 25 bases. The germline V gene encodes CDR1 SGHKS and CDR2 YYEKEE (reference sequence). The CDR3 has 18 amino acids. The CDR3 bases are TGTGCCAGCAGCTTGAACTCCCGCCCTCAGGGGTCCAGGGCTGAAGCTTTCTTT. Residues: CASSLNSRPQGSRAEAFF.

This clone was found once. The V and J genes are TRBV5-8 and TRBJ1-1; D is possibly TRBD1 (5 bases). Deletions cut 4 bases from V and 4 bases from J, with 14 bases between. CDR1 and CDR2 (germline): SGHTS, YDEGEE. The length of the CDR3 is 14 residues. CDR3 loop: CASSRAGRGTEAFF. As DNA, the CDR3 is TGTGCCAGCAGCCGAGCAGGGCGGGGCACTGAAGCTTTCTTT.